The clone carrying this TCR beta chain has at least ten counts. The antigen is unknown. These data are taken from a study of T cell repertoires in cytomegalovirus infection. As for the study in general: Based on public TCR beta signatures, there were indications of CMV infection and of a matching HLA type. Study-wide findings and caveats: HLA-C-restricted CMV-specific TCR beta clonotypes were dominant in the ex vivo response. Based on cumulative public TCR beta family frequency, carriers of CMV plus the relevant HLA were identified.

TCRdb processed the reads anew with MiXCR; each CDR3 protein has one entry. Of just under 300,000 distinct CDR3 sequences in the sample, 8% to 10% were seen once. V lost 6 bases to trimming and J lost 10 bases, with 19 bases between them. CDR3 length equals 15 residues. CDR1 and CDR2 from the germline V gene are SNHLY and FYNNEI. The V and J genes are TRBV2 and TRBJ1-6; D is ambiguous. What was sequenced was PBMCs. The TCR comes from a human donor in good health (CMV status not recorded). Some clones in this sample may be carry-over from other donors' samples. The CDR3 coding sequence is TGTGCCAGCAGGTCCATTTTGAACAGCTTCTCACCCCTCCACTTT. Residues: CASRSILNSFSPLHF.